A selection of T cell receptor beta chains follows, all from one sample in a study of blood T cell repertoires in COVID-19. The data were produced by immunoSEQ multiplex PCR, yet TCRdb's version contains in-frame clones alone and is incomplete. Here the sample spans roughly 230,000 clones, around 80% being singletons. Sequenced: peripheral blood. These receptors all come from a woman aged 80 or over with COVID-19, enrolled during active disease. Both conserved end residues are part of each CDR3. A D gene is named only where the DNA matches it firmly. Size tells how often a clone was seen (once, few, many) or the class of an expanded clone, and some rows leave it out.

V gene,D gene,clone size,J gene,CDR3 protein,CDR3 DNA
TRBV18,TRBD1,NA,TRBJ2-7,CASSPGQLYEQYF,TGTGCCAGCTCCCCGGGACAGCTATACGAGCAGTACTTC
TRBV15,NA,NA,TRBJ1-5,CATSRVPASNQPQHF,TGTGCCACCAGCAGAGTACCAGCGAGCAATCAGCCCCAGCATTTT
TRBV3-1/TRBV3-2,NA,few,TRBJ1-3,CASSHGDTIYF,TGTGCCAGCAGCCACGGGGACACCATATATTTT
TRBV11-2,TRBD2,NA,TRBJ2-1,CASSPGTSGDEQFF,TGTGCCAGCAGCCCGGGGACTAGCGGGGATGAGCAGTTCTTC
TRBV7-3,TRBD1,NA,TRBJ2-7,CASSIQGAAPYEQYF,TGTGCCAGCAGCATTCAGGGGGCGGCCCCCTACGAGCAGTACTTC
TRBV2,NA,few,TRBJ1-5,CASRAGAFNQPQHF,TGTGCCAGCAGGGCAGGGGCATTCAATCAGCCCCAGCATTTT
TRBV11-2,NA,NA,TRBJ1-1,CASSRTGYTEAFF,TGTGCCAGCAGCCGCACAGGTTACACTGAAGCTTTCTTT
TRBV14,TRBD1,once,TRBJ1-4,CASSQDRTLGGREKLFF,TGTGCCAGCAGCCAAGATCGAACTTTAGGGGGCCGAGAAAAACTGTTTTTT
TRBV11-3,TRBD1,once,TRBJ2-4,CASSLGGTGNIQYF,TGTGCCAGCAGCTTAGGAGGGACAGGAAACATTCAGTACTTC
TRBV10-1,NA,NA,TRBJ1-5,CASSEGQGISNQPQHF,TGCGCCAGCAGTGAGGGTCAGGGGATAAGCAATCAGCCCCAGCATTTT
TRBV28,NA,NA,TRBJ1-1,CASGGGVAEAFF,TGTGCCAGCGGCGGAGGGGTAGCTGAAGCTTTCTTT
TRBV7-2,TRBD2,NA,TRBJ2-5,CASSTGLAGEETQYF,TGTGCCAGCAGCACGGGACTAGCGGGGGAAGAGACCCAGTACTTC
TRBV18,NA,NA,TRBJ1-5,CASSPLGDQPQHF,TGTGCCAGCTCACCACTAGGGGATCAGCCCCAGCATTTT
TRBV10-1,TRBD1,NA,TRBJ1-6,CASSRDREMSPLHF,TGCGCCAGCAGCCGGGACAGGGAGATGTCACCCCTCCACTTT
TRBV30,TRBD1,NA,TRBJ2-5,CAWSGQGAGETQYF,TGTGCCTGGAGTGGGCAGGGGGCGGGTGAGACCCAGTACTTC
TRBV19,NA,NA,TRBJ2-2,CASSIYSNTGELFF,TGTGCCAGTAGTATTTACTCGAACACCGGGGAGCTGTTTTTT
TRBV3-1/TRBV3-2,NA,NA,TRBJ2-5,CASSQAGFSTREETQYF,TGTGCCAGCAGCCAAGCAGGATTTTCGACTAGGGAGGAGACCCAGTACTTC
TRBV7-9,NA,NA,TRBJ2-4,CASSPALVGNIQYF,TGTGCCAGCAGCCCGGCCCTAGTGGGAAACATTCAGTACTTC
TRBV11-3,TRBD1,NA,TRBJ2-5,CASSLGGDSQETQYF,TGTGCCAGCAGCTTAGGTGGGGACAGCCAAGAGACCCAGTACTTC
TRBV10-2,NA,NA,TRBJ1-4,CASSDGGRNEKLFF,TGCGCCAGCAGTGACGGGGGGCGGAATGAAAAACTGTTTTTT
TRBV29-1,NA,NA,TRBJ1-3,CSVVAPRDGNTIYF,TGCAGCGTTGTGGCCCCGAGGGATGGAAACACCATATATTTT
TRBV10-3,NA,few,TRBJ2-2,CAISGSGAATGELFF,TGTGCCATCAGTGGGAGTGGAGCAGCCACCGGGGAGCTGTTTTTT
TRBV7-9,TRBD1,once,TRBJ2-1,CASSLWDRAGGNEQFF,TGTGCCAGCAGCCTCTGGGACAGGGCTGGGGGTAATGAGCAGTTCTTC
TRBV3-1/TRBV3-2,NA,NA,TRBJ1-3,CASSQSPPGTGNTIYF,TGTGCCAGCAGCCAAAGTCCCCCAGGGACTGGAAACACCATATATTTT
TRBV18,NA,NA,TRBJ1-1,CASSPIAQGNTEAFF,TGTGCCAGCTCACCCATCGCTCAGGGGAACACTGAAGCTTTCTTT
TRBV18,TRBD1,NA,TRBJ1-1,CASSPRALTGGNTEAFF,TGTGCCAGCTCACCACGGGCGTTAACAGGGGGTAACACTGAAGCTTTCTTT
TRBV6-5,NA,NA,TRBJ2-2,CASSPANTGELFF,TGTGCCAGCAGCCCCGCGAACACCGGGGAGCTGTTTTTT
TRBV3-1/TRBV3-2,TRBD2,once,TRBJ2-1,CASRPRTSGGNEQFF,TGTGCCAGCAGACCCCGGACTAGCGGGGGAAATGAGCAGTTCTTC
TRBV6-1,TRBD1,NA,TRBJ1-1,CASSELMDRGSAFF,TGTGCCAGCAGTGAATTGATGGACAGGGGGTCCGCTTTCTTT
TRBV25-1,NA,NA,TRBJ1-1,CASTGSMNTEAFF,TGTGCCAGCACCGGTTCCATGAACACTGAAGCTTTCTTT
TRBV3-1/TRBV3-2,NA,once,TRBJ2-3,CASSATRAAAQYF,TGTGCCAGCAGCGCAACACGAGCCGCGGCGCAGTATTTT
TRBV20-1,NA,once,TRBJ1-1,CSARRQTEAFF,TGCAGTGCCCGCCGACAGACAGAAGCTTTCTTT
TRBV18,NA,NA,TRBJ2-2,CASSPGQATGELFF,TGTGCCAGCTCACCTGGACAAGCAACCGGGGAGCTGTTTTTT
TRBV19,TRBD1,NA,TRBJ2-5,CASSLGQGRGQETQYF,TGTGCCAGTAGCCTCGGACAGGGTCGGGGGCAAGAGACCCAGTACTTC
TRBV9,TRBD1,NA,TRBJ1-1,CASSVSDRGRTEAFF,TGTGCCAGCAGCGTCTCTGACAGGGGGCGGACTGAAGCTTTCTTT
TRBV10-3,NA,NA,TRBJ2-2,CAVQGSTGELFF,TGTGCCGTACAGGGTTCCACCGGGGAGCTGTTTTTT
TRBV6-5,TRBD1,NA,TRBJ1-2,CASSLQGSYGYTF,TGTGCCAGCAGTCTACAGGGGTCCTATGGCTACACCTTC
TRBV5-6,NA,NA,TRBJ1-1,CASSFVPTGNTEAFF,TGTGCCAGCAGCTTCGTTCCGACAGGGAACACTGAAGCTTTCTTT
TRBV9,TRBD2,NA,TRBJ2-1,CASSVKAGGPSEYNEQFF,TGTGCCAGCAGCGTAAAAGCGGGGGGGCCCTCAGAATACAATGAGCAGTTCTTC
TRBV7-2,TRBD2,NA,TRBJ2-1,CASSLEGSSGAYGEFF,TGTGCCAGCAGCTTAGAAGGGTCTAGCGGGGCGTACGGGGAGTTCTTC
TRBV7-2,NA,NA,TRBJ2-5,CASSSDGLKTQYF,TGTGCCAGCAGCTCAGACGGACTCAAGACCCAGTACTTC
TRBV28,TRBD1,NA,TRBJ1-2,CASSPPGQGSYGYTF,TGTGCCAGCAGTCCCCCGGGACAGGGGTCCTATGGCTACACCTTC
TRBV28,TRBD1,NA,TRBJ1-1,CASSLAGGVGNTEAFF,TGTGCCAGCAGTTTAGCAGGGGGCGTGGGGAACACTGAAGCTTTCTTT
TRBV11-3,NA,once,TRBJ2-3,CASSPQGPTDTQYF,TGTGCCAGCAGCCCACAGGGCCCCACAGATACGCAGTATTTT
TRBV2,TRBD1,NA,TRBJ1-5,CASSQDRVNNQPQHF,TGTGCCAGCAGCCAAGACAGGGTTAACAATCAGCCCCAGCATTTT
TRBV28,NA,NA,TRBJ1-3,CASSFVGFGGAGNTIYF,TGTGCCAGCAGTTTTGTGGGCTTCGGGGGAGCCGGAAACACCATATATTTT
TRBV6-5,NA,NA,TRBJ2-5,CASSRGPYQETQYF,TGTGCCAGCAGTAGGGGCCCGTACCAAGAGACCCAGTACTTC
TRBV6-4,TRBD2,NA,TRBJ2-3,CASSDSAGITQYF,TGTGCCAGCAGTGACTCAGCGGGGATTACGCAGTATTTT
TRBV7-2,TRBD2,NA,TRBJ2-3,CASSLEAGGTDTQYF,TGTGCCAGCAGCTTAGAAGCGGGGGGCACAGATACGCAGTATTTT
TRBV5-5,NA,few,TRBJ1-3,CASIPFRDTYSGNTIYF,TGTGCCAGCATCCCCTTCCGGGACACTTACTCTGGAAACACCATATATTTT
TRBV11-3,TRBD2,few,TRBJ2-5,CASSSGTTPETQYF,TGTGCCAGCAGCTCCGGGACTACCCCAGAGACCCAGTACTTC
TRBV7-6,TRBD1,once,TRBJ2-1,CASSSKGDRVDEQFF,TGTGCCAGCAGCTCTAAAGGGGACAGGGTCGATGAGCAGTTCTTC
TRBV3-1/TRBV3-2,NA,NA,TRBJ1-1,CASSQDRAGIAFF,TGTGCCAGCAGCCAAGATAGGGCAGGGATTGCTTTCTTT
TRBV19,NA,NA,TRBJ1-1,CASSPRTGDRTEAFF,TGTGCCAGTAGTCCGCGGACGGGGGATCGCACTGAAGCTTTCTTT